The 21 T cell receptor beta chains in this list originate from one sample, sequenced in a study of T cell responses to AZD1222 COVID-19 vaccine. TCRdb's copy holds only in-frame clones and misses some; the assay was immunoSEQ multiplex PCR. This sample has approximately 60,000 clones, with roughly 80% found just once. Sequenced here: peripheral blood, sampled on day 0 of AZD1222 vaccination. These TCRs come from an adult in good health.

This chain uses TRBV10-1 with TRBJ1-1; D gene uncertain. The CDR3 contains 13 residues. Trimming took off 0 bases at V and 5 bases at J, with 7 bases between the two ends. CDR1 and CDR2 (germline): WNHNN, SYGVQD (reference sequence). This CDR3 reads CASSESGETEAFF. CDR3 bases: TGCGCCAGCAGTGAGTCCGGGGAGACTGAAGCTTTCTTT.

The chain is built from TRBV4-3 and TRBJ1-6, with D possibly being TRBD1 (5 bases). The CDR3 length is 15 residues. Germline V gene lookup returns CDR1 LGHNA and CDR2 YSLEER. V was cut by 0 bases and J by 7 bases, with 10 bases left in between. The CDR3 coding sequence is TGCGCCAGCAGCCAAGAAAGGGGTTGGAATTCACCCCTCCACTTT. Encoded protein: CASSQERGWNSPLHF.

This chain joins TRBV19 and TRBJ1-5; unclear D gene. Germline-derived CDR1 and CDR2 are LNHDA and SQIVND (reference sequence). V lost 3 bases and J lost 0, with 12 bases in between. The CDR3 is 16 residues long. The chain's CDR3 is CASSMLREYSNQPQHF. CDR3 nucleotide sequence: TGTGCCAGTAGTATGTTACGGGAGTATAGCAATCAGCCCCAGCATTTT.

This chain connects TRBV5-6 to TRBJ2-7, with 7 nucleotides matching TRBD2. Germline V gene data show CDR1 as SGHDT and CDR2 as YYEEEE. The CDR3 runs to 14 residues. The V and J ends lost 1 base and 3 bases, in that order; junction bases with no gene match: 4. Here the CDR3 reads CASSLWGGSYEQYF. Written as DNA, the CDR3 is TGTGCCAGCAGCTTGTGGGGAGGGAGCTACGAGCAGTACTTC.

CDR3 residues: CASSLLQGGGYTF. The CDR3, as DNA: TGTGCCAGCAGTTTATTGCAGGGGGGCGGCTACACCTTC. The gene calls are TRBV12-3 or TRBV12-4 and TRBJ1-2, with 7 bases fitting TRBD1. V dropped 2 bases and J dropped 8; count of bases not matched to a gene: 5. The CDR3 runs 13 residues.

The chain is built from TRBV24-1 and TRBJ1-1, with D uncertain. Germline V gene sequence: CDR1 KGHDR, CDR2 SFDVKD. V was trimmed by 6 bases and J by 8 bases, leaving 9 bases between them. CDR3 size: 11 residues. The CDR3 DNA sequence: TGTGCCACCAGTAATGGAGGGGAAGCTTTCTTT. Protein product: CATSNGGEAFF.

J is TRBJ2-3 and V is TRBV4-3; 8 bases agree with TRBD2. Looked up from germline, CDR1 is LGHNA and CDR2 is YSLEER. The V and J ends lost 0 bases and 3 bases, in that order; junction bases with no gene match: 5. The CDR3 sequence is 16 residues long. DNA for the CDR3: TGCGCCAGCAGCCAAGATGCAGCGGGGGCAACAGATACGCAGTATTTT. This encodes CASSQDAAGATDTQYF.

This chain links TRBV12-3 or TRBV12-4 with TRBJ2-2, with unresolved D. The CDR3 is made up of 12 amino acids. Trimming took 3 bases from V and 6 from J, leaving 5 bases between them. For the CDR3, the DNA is TGTGCCAGCAGTTTCGGGTCCGGGGAGCTGTTTTTT. This codes for CASSFGSGELFF.

This clone was seen once. The chain combines TRBV9 with TRBJ2-5; the D gene is possibly TRBD2 (6 bases). V lost 0 bases and J lost 3, with 9 bases in between. There are 14 residues in the CDR3. Germline V gene sequence: CDR1 SGDLS, CDR2 YYNGEE. This CDR3 is CASSVGRGKETQYF. Here the CDR3 DNA reads TGTGCCAGCAGCGTAGGACGGGGGAAAGAGACCCAGTACTTC.

V usage is TRBV4-3 and J usage is TRBJ2-7; 9 positions match TRBD2. J gave up 2 bases and V 1 base, and 6 bases lay outside the gene matches. The germline V gene has CDR1 LGHNA and CDR2 YSLEER. The CDR3 runs 16 residues. This CDR3 reads CASSQGLGGGAYEQYF. In nucleotides, the CDR3 is TGCGCCAGCAGCCAAGGCCTCGGCGGGGGGGCCTACGAGCAGTACTTC.

This chain joins TRBV4-3 and TRBJ1-2, with 7 bases fitting TRBD1. The CDR3 spans 17 residues. The germline V gene encodes CDR1 LGHNA and CDR2 YSLEER. The V segment lost 4 bases and the J segment 3 bases; nucleotides outside the gene matches: 14. The CDR3 spells CASSPTVSEGAYYGYTF. In DNA, the CDR3 is TGCGCCAGCAGCCCTACCGTCTCGGAGGGGGCATACTATGGCTACACCTTC.

This chain links TRBV4-2 with TRBJ2-1; a weak D match, TRBD2 (6 bases). Germline values: CDR1 LGHNA, CDR2 YNFKEQ. The CDR3 spans 14 residues. The V and J ends lost 2 bases and 8 bases respectively, with 13 bases between them. The CDR3 DNA sequence: TGTGCCAGCAGCCAATCTGGGGTAGCGGATGAGCAGTTCTTC. This codes for CASSQSGVADEQFF.

The sample holds many counts of this clone. CDR3 amino acids: CASSQARDRMGTEAFF. In DNA, the CDR3 is TGTGCCAGCAGCCAAGCCCGGGACAGGATGGGCACTGAAGCTTTCTTT. This rearrangement joins TRBV14 to TRBJ1-1; TRBD1 matches 8 bases. Germline CDR1 SGHDN, CDR2 FVKESK. V was pared by 1 base and J by 4 bases, with 8 bases of the junction left unmatched. This CDR3 comprises 16 residues. The full variable domain, in which reference TRBV14 and TRBJ1-1 provide the parts outside the CDR3, is EAGVTQFPSHSVIEKGQTVTLRCDPISGHDNLYWYRRVMGKEIKFLLHFVKESKQDESGMPNNRFLAERTGGTYSTLKVQPAELEDSGVYFCASSQARDRMGTEAFFGQGTRLTVV.

This rearrangement joins TRBV4-2 to TRBJ2-1, with D possibly being TRBD2 (5 bases). This CDR3 contains 16 residues. V was pared by 4 bases and J by 6 bases, with 19 bases between. The germline CDR1 and CDR2 sequences are LGHNA and YNFKEQ. The DNA of the CDR3 is TGTGCCAGCAGCCTATATTGGACTGGACCTGGCAATGAGCAGTTCTTC. The encoded protein is CASSLYWTGPGNEQFF.

This chain links TRBV10-2 with TRBJ2-2, with TRBD1 matching over 10 bases. V lost 6 bases and J lost 9; bases outside the gene matches: 7. The CDR3 spans 14 residues. Per germline, CDR1 WSHSY and CDR2 SAAADI. CDR3: CASRTGGEGWELFF. Here the CDR3 DNA reads TGCGCCAGCAGGACAGGGGGCGAGGGTTGGGAGCTGTTTTTT.

The rearrangement joins TRBV19 to TRBJ1-4, with D uncertain. V was cut by 6 bases and J by 2 bases, with 10 bases left in between. The CDR3 has 14 residues. Germline V lookup: CDR1 LNHDA, CDR2 SQIVND (reference sequence). As DNA, the CDR3 is TGTGCCAGTAGCCCGGGCCTCACTAATGAAAAACTGTTTTTT. Its translation is CASSPGLTNEKLFF.

The chain links TRBV19 to TRBJ1-5; maybe TRBD1 (5 bases). This CDR3 has 18 amino acids. Trimming removed 1 base at V and 3 bases at J, with 19 bases between. The germline V gene encodes CDR1 LNHDA and CDR2 SQIVND (reference sequence). The CDR3 sequence: CASSIGAPGGLLNQPQHF. CDR3 in DNA: TGTGCCAGTAGTATAGGGGCGCCTGGGGGTCTGCTCAATCAGCCCCAGCATTTT.

The V call is TRBV18, the J call TRBJ1-4, with D perhaps matching TRBD1 (6 bases). The CDR3 runs to 15 residues. V was cut by 3 bases and J by 0 bases, with 8 bases left in between. Germline CDR1 reads KGHSH; CDR2 reads LQKENI. The CDR3 nucleotides read TGTGCCAGCTCACCGCAGGGGCCAACTAATGAAAAACTGTTTTTT. Its protein is CASSPQGPTNEKLFF.

The V call is TRBV11-2, the J call TRBJ2-7; 7 bases map to TRBD1. This CDR3 is built from 15 residues. Germline CDR1 SGHAT, CDR2 FQNNGV. The trim removed 4 bases at V and 2 bases at J, leaving 8 bases unmatched. CDR3 nucleotides: TGTGCCAGCAGCTCCTACGGGCAGGGGGCCTACGAGCAGTACTTC. It specifies CASSSYGQGAYEQYF.

In its sample, this clone was seen once. The genes are TRBV15 and TRBJ2-5, with D possibly TRBD2 on 6 matching bases. Trimming took off 5 bases at V and 5 bases at J, with 12 bases between the two ends. Germline loops: CDR1 LNHNV, CDR2 YYDKDF (reference sequence). CDR3 size: 13 residues. CDR3 DNA sequence: TGTGCCACCAGCTTAAGACGGGGGGAGACCCAGTACTTC. Translating it yields CATSLRRGETQYF.

This clone was recorded only once. The genes are TRBV27 and TRBJ1-5; D might be TRBD1 (5 bases). The CDR3 has 14 amino acids. V was pared by 3 bases and J by 6 bases, with 12 bases between. Looked up from germline, CDR1 is MNHEY and CDR2 is SMNVEV (reference sequence). The CDR3 reads CASSFRAEAQPQHF. For the CDR3, the DNA is TGTGCCAGCAGTTTCAGGGCGGAGGCTCAGCCCCAGCATTTT.